These 23 T cell receptor beta chains share one sample of origin, sequenced in a study of blood T cells in healthy people across ages. With a J-beta primer mix and a sample-barcoded 5' primer, a second PCR ran about 7 to 12 cycles. TCRdb re-derived calls from the 5' RACE reads in MiXCR, one entry per CDR3 protein. This sample yields hundreds of thousands of distinct CDR3 sequences, of which approximately 30% are seen a single time; approximately 14% belongs to the top ten. Sequenced input: blood. The receptor set was obtained from a woman at least 80 years old in good health.

This clonotype was observed at least ten times. The rearrangement joins TRBV5-1 to TRBJ2-1; tentatively, D is TRBD1 (6 bases). The CDR3 is 14 amino acids. The V gene's germline CDR1 is SGHRS and CDR2 YFSETQ. Deletions cut 0 bases from V and 7 bases from J, with 11 bases between. In DNA form, the CDR3 reads TGCGCCAGCAGCTTGGACCCCCAGGGGAATGAGCAGTTCTTC. It codes for CASSLDPQGNEQFF.

There are many counts of this clonotype. This rearrangement joins TRBV6-1 to TRBJ2-7; 10 bases line up with TRBD2. After removal of 8 bases from V and 0 bases from J, the junction contained 4 bases not matched to a gene. The CDR3 has 14 residues. Germline lookup yields CDR1 MNHNS and CDR2 SASEGT. The CDR3 sequence is CASRTSGSSYEQYF. The CDR3 DNA sequence: TGTGCCAGCCGGACTAGCGGTAGCTCCTACGAGCAGTACTTC.

This clonotype came up many times. The chain couples TRBV5-1 to TRBJ2-3, with 11 bases identical to TRBD2. The trim removed 0 bases at V and 4 bases at J, leaving 10 bases unmatched. Germline loops: CDR1 SGHRS, CDR2 YFSETQ. CDR3 length: 18 amino acids. The chain's CDR3 is CASSLDASGGYYPDTQYF. The CDR3, as DNA: TGCGCCAGCAGCTTGGATGCTAGCGGGGGGTATTACCCAGATACGCAGTATTTT. The variable domain in full, completed from reference TRBV5-1 and TRBJ2-3, reads KAGVTQTPRYLIKTRGQQVTLSCSPISGHRSVSWYQQTPGQGLQFLFEYFSETQRNKGNFPGRFSGRQFSNSRSEMNVSTLELGDSALYLCASSLDASGGYYPDTQYFGPGTRLTVL.

This clonotype is a singleton in its sample. At one end the junction does not follow the germline gene, possibly because of a read error. The V gene is TRBV10-3, the J gene TRBJ2-2; perhaps TRBD2 as D (5 bases). The CDR3 totals 13 residues. Germline V gene sequence: CDR1 ENHRY, CDR2 SYGVKD. DNA for the CDR3: TGTGCCATCAGTGATCAGCGGACCGGGGAGCGGTTTTTT. Its protein product is CAISDQRTGERFF.

In this sample, this clonotype turned up many times. The J gene is TRBJ2-5, the V gene TRBV4-1, with 7 nucleotides matching TRBD2. Trimming at V came to 3 bases and at J to 2 bases, leaving 6 bases not matched to a gene. This CDR3 has 15 residues. CDR1 and CDR2 (germline): MGHRA, YSYEKL. This chain's CDR3 is CASSQGGGVQETQYF. The CDR3 DNA is TGCGCCAGCAGCCAGGGCGGGGGAGTTCAAGAGACCCAGTACTTC.

The rearrangement links TRBV20-1 to TRBJ2-1; 9 nucleotides match TRBD2. The CDR3 length is 12 residues. CDR1 and CDR2 from the germline V gene are DFQATT and SNEGSKA (reference sequence). V shed 6 bases and J 6 bases; nucleotides not matched to a gene: 3. As DNA, the CDR3 is TGCAGTGCGCTAGCGGGGTCCAATGAGCAGTTCTTC. Translated, it gives CSALAGSNEQFF.

A note on this clonotype: Possible read error: a much larger clone is one base away. J is TRBJ2-1 and V is TRBV7-2, with 13 bases identical to TRBD2. The J call could be wrong; TRBJ2-7 is a better fit for the DNA end. The CDR3 is made up of 16 amino acids. Germline values: CDR1 SGHTA, CDR2 FQGNSA. CDR3 sequence: CASILGLAGTYNEQYF. In DNA, the CDR3 is TGTGCCAGCATCCTGGGACTAGCGGGGACCTACAATGAGCAGTACTTC.

Details on this clonotype: Possible read error: a much larger clone is one base away. The chain combines TRBV29-1 with TRBJ2-5; 8 nucleotides line up with TRBD1. With 0 bases clipped from V and 4 bases from J, the junction kept 1 base outside the gene matches. Germline CDR1 and CDR2: SQVTM and ANQGSEA. The CDR3 contains 13 residues. The CDR3 spells CSVEETGAETQYF. The DNA for the CDR3 is TGCAGCGTTGAAGAGACAGGGGCAGAGACCCAGTACTTC. The full variable domain, with the rest looked up from reference TRBV29-1 and TRBJ2-5, is SAVISQKPSRDICQRGTSLTIQCQVDSQVTMMFWYRQQPGQSLTLIATANQGSEATYESGFVIDKFPISRPNLTFSTLTVSNMSPEDSSIYLCSVEETGAETQYFGPGTRLLVL.

This clonotype was recorded many times. CDR3 nucleotides: TGTGCCAGCAGCTTAGAGTACGGGGGACTAGCGGACAATGAGCAGTTCTTC. Amino acid sequence: CASSLEYGGLADNEQFF. The chain is built from TRBV7-8 and TRBJ2-1, with 11 bases matching TRBD2. This CDR3 comprises 17 residues. Losses at the gene ends were 1 base for V and 5 bases for J; bases not matched to a gene: 7. Germline CDR1 is SGHVS and CDR2 is FQNEAQ.

The genes are TRBV7-8 and TRBJ1-5; 7 bases agree with TRBD1. This CDR3 spans 14 amino acids. V dropped 3 bases and J dropped 2; count of bases not matched to a gene: 1. Per germline, CDR1 SGHVS and CDR2 FQNEAQ. The CDR3 sequence: CASSFDRGNQPQHF. In DNA form, the CDR3 reads TGTGCCAGCAGCTTTGACAGGGGCAATCAGCCCCAGCATTTT.

This clonotype was counted ten times or more. The J gene is TRBJ2-3, the V gene TRBV5-1; D is undetermined. CDR3 length equals 13 residues. CDR1 is SGHRS and CDR2 is YFSETQ in the germline V gene. V lost 4 bases and J lost 4, with 10 bases in between. The CDR3 nucleotides read TGCGCCAGCAGCCCGGATAGGCCAGATACGCAGTATTTT. Protein product: CASSPDRPDTQYF.

The chain links TRBV20-1 to TRBJ1-5; 9 bases are shared with TRBD1. This CDR3 spans 14 amino acids. V lost 4 bases and J lost 7; bases outside the gene matches: 8. Germline-derived CDR1 and CDR2 are DFQATT and SNEGSKA (reference sequence). CDR3 protein: CSATGTGREQPQHF. The CDR3 nucleotides read TGCAGTGCTACGGGGACAGGGAGAGAGCAGCCCCAGCATTTT.

In this sample, this clonotype turned up many times. The chain has TRBV20-1 and TRBJ2-3; D not resolved. This CDR3 has 14 residues. From germline, CDR1 is DFQATT and CDR2 SNEGSKA (reference sequence). V lost 4 bases, J lost 3 bases, and 14 bases lay in between. CDR3 region: CSATPGLSTDTQYF. Written as DNA, the CDR3 is TGCAGTGCTACCCCGGGCCTTTCTACAGATACGCAGTATTTT.

This clonotype was recorded many times. This chain links TRBV7-9 with TRBJ1-2; D unresolved. This CDR3 is built from 14 residues. Trimming stripped 4 bases from V and 3 bases from J, with 12 bases between. Germline CDR1 reads SEHNR; CDR2 reads FQNEAQ (reference sequence). CDR3 DNA sequence: TGTGCCAGCAGCTCAGAAGGGCTCCACTATGGCTACACCTTC. This translates into CASSSEGLHYGYTF.

The chain combines TRBV6-5 with TRBJ2-1; 9 nucleotides line up with TRBD1. In germline, CDR1 is MNHEY, CDR2 SVGAGI. V shed 0 bases, J shed 2 bases, and the junction held 2 bases outside the gene matches. The CDR3 consists of 16 residues. The CDR3 reads CASSYSNRGPYNEQFF. The DNA of the CDR3 is TGTGCCAGCAGTTACTCGAACAGGGGGCCCTACAATGAGCAGTTCTTC.

With regard to this clonotype: A much larger clone is a single base away; this may be a read error. The chain is built from TRBV6-1 and TRBJ1-4, with D hard to call. Germline V gene sequence: CDR1 MNHNS, CDR2 SASEGT. This CDR3 contains 10 residues. The CDR3 is CASGRERLFF. In DNA form, the CDR3 reads TGTGCCAGCGGGAGGGAAAGACTGTTTTTT.

V and J are TRBV6-2 or TRBV6-3 and TRBJ2-5, with 9 bases aligning to TRBD1. Trimming removed 0 bases from V and 11 bases from J; junction bases left unmatched: 16. In germline, CDR1 is MNHEY, CDR2 SVGEGT. The CDR3 extends over 17 amino acids. The DNA of the CDR3 is TGTGCCAGCAGTTACTCGACGGGGACAGGGTCCTACAATGAGCAGTACTTC. This encodes CASSYSTGTGSYNEQYF.

The rearrangement uses TRBV7-9 and TRBJ2-5, with D tentatively TRBD2 (5 bases). V lost 5 bases, J lost 2 bases, and 12 bases lay in between. Germline V gives CDR1 SEHNR, CDR2 FQNEAQ (reference sequence). CDR3 length: 14 residues. The CDR3 DNA reads TGTGCCAGCAGCACTAGGGCAGATCAAGAGACCCAGTACTTC. Protein product: CASSTRADQETQYF.

This clonotype was observed at least ten times. The V gene is TRBV12-3 or TRBV12-4, the J gene TRBJ2-7, with TRBD1 matching over 11 bases. V lost 5 bases and J lost 5; bases outside the gene matches: 11. CDR3 length equals 16 residues. The CDR3 DNA reads TGTGCCAGCAGTCGCGAGATCGGGACAGGGGGGCACGAGCAGTACTTC. Its translation: CASSREIGTGGHEQYF.

Concerning this clonotype itself: A read error may explain this, as a much larger clone is one base away. This sequence joins TRBV24-1 and TRBJ2-1, with 7 bases aligning to TRBD1. Per germline, CDR1 KGHDR and CDR2 SFDVKD. The CDR3 totals 14 residues. Trimming at V came to 4 bases and at J to 13 bases, leaving 12 bases not matched to a gene. The CDR3 spells CATSDEGAGETQFF. The CDR3 coding sequence is TGTGCCACCAGTGACGAGGGGGCAGGGGAGACCCAGTTCTTC.

The table lists this clonotype with many counts. The chain employs TRBV4-2 and TRBJ2-1; 9 nucleotides align to TRBD2. Germline CDR1 reads LGHNA; CDR2 reads YNFKEQ. This CDR3 is 18 amino acids long. Trimming at V came to 1 base and at J to 5 bases, leaving 12 bases not matched to a gene. The CDR3 DNA reads as TGTGCCAGCAGCCAAGTTAGCGGGGGAACCCAAGACCACAATGAGCAGTTCTTC. Translation: CASSQVSGGTQDHNEQFF.

The genes are TRBV7-9 and TRBJ2-5; D possibly corresponds to TRBD2 (5 bases). Trimming removed 4 bases at V and 11 bases at J, with 17 bases between. This CDR3 has 13 amino acids. Germline-derived CDR1 and CDR2 are SEHNR and FQNEAQ (reference sequence). DNA of the CDR3: TGTGCCAGCAGCTCAGCGCGGGCAGGAGAGCAGTACTTC. Residues: CASSSARAGEQYF. The full variable domain, with the rest looked up from reference TRBV7-9 and TRBJ2-5, is DTGVSQNPRHKITKRGQNVTFRCDPISEHNRLYWYRQTLGQGPEFLTYFQNEAQLEKSRLLSDRFSAERPKGSFSTLEIQRTEQGDSAMYLCASSSARAGEQYFGPGTRLLVL.

This clonotype was picked up many times. This chain joins TRBV18 and TRBJ2-6, with D uncertain. The length of the CDR3 is 16 residues. The germline gives CDR1 KGHSH, CDR2 LQKENI. The ends were cut back, 1 base at V and 0 bases at J, with 7 bases in the middle. The CDR3 is CASSPLHSSGANVLTF. The CDR3 DNA reads as TGTGCCAGCTCACCACTCCATTCCTCTGGGGCCAACGTCCTGACTTTC.